This is a list of T cell receptor beta chains from one sample in a study of T-cell memory formation after mild COVID-19. MiXCR was run by TCRdb on the 5' RACE reads, yielding one entry per CDR3 protein. The table lists hundreds of thousands of distinct CDR3 sequences, about 23% of them singletons, with under 15% in the top ten. Sequencing was performed on PBMCs or a T cell subset sorted from them (not recorded which). These receptors were taken from an adult woman who had mild COVID-19 (a few samples of this study predate the infection). Cell type and time point are not known. Both conserved end residues are part of each CDR3. The D gene is left open where the match is weak. The size field is filled for only some rows; it gives once, few, many or a size class.

d_call: .
j_call: TRBJ1-1
v_call: TRBV6-1
clone_size: .
cdr3_nt: TGTGCCACCCGCGGTTGGGCCGGACGCACTGAAGCTTTCTTT
cdr3_aa: CATRGWAGRTEAFF

d_call: .
j_call: TRBJ1-4
v_call: TRBV5-1
clone_size: .
cdr3_nt: TGCGCCAGCAGCTTCACCGTGCCATCACGCGAAAAACTGTTTTTT
cdr3_aa: CASSFTVPSREKLFF

d_call: TRBD2
j_call: TRBJ2-1
v_call: TRBV20-1
clone_size: .
cdr3_nt: TGCAGTGCTAGAGACCTACTAGCGGGATCCCCCAATGAGCAGTTCTTC
cdr3_aa: CSARDLLAGSPNEQFF

d_call: TRBD1
j_call: TRBJ2-1
v_call: TRBV3-1
clone_size: few
cdr3_nt: TGTGCCAGCATGACAGGGGGCAACAATGAGCAGTTCTTC
cdr3_aa: CASMTGGNNEQFF

d_call: .
j_call: TRBJ1-4
v_call: TRBV5-1
clone_size: .
cdr3_nt: TGCGCCAGCAGCTTGAGTCAGGGTAATGAAAAACTGTTTTTT
cdr3_aa: CASSLSQGNEKLFF

d_call: TRBD1
j_call: TRBJ2-1
v_call: TRBV30
clone_size: few
cdr3_nt: TGTGCCGGACAGGGGGTATACTACAATGAGCAGTTCTTC
cdr3_aa: CAGQGVYYNEQFF

d_call: TRBD1
j_call: TRBJ2-2
v_call: TRBV7-3
clone_size: .
cdr3_nt: TGTGCCAGCAGCTTATCCCGAGGGACAGGGGGAACCGGGGAGCTGTTTTTT
cdr3_aa: CASSLSRGTGGTGELFF

d_call: .
j_call: TRBJ2-5
v_call: TRBV16
clone_size: .
cdr3_nt: TGTGCCAGCAGCCGAGTGGGTGTACACCAAGAGACCCAGTACTTC
cdr3_aa: CASSRVGVHQETQYF

d_call: TRBD2
j_call: TRBJ2-3
v_call: TRBV3-1
clone_size: .
cdr3_nt: TGTGCCAGCAGCCTCGGACTAGCGGGGGGCGGGGATACGCAGTATTTT
cdr3_aa: CASSLGLAGGGDTQYF

d_call: TRBD2
j_call: TRBJ2-3
v_call: TRBV4-1
clone_size: .
cdr3_nt: TGCGCCAGCAGCCAAGAAAAGGCGGGGGGCCGTCTCGGCACAGATACGCAGTATTTT
cdr3_aa: CASSQEKAGGRLGTDTQYF

d_call: .
j_call: TRBJ2-3
v_call: TRBV5-1
clone_size: .
cdr3_nt: TGCGCCAGCAGCTTGGAGCCGGAAATCACAGATACGCAGTATTTT
cdr3_aa: CASSLEPEITDTQYF

d_call: .
j_call: TRBJ1-6
v_call: TRBV5-1
clone_size: .
cdr3_nt: TGCGCCAGCAGCCCGGACTGGTCTCTCTATAATTCACCCCTCCACTTT
cdr3_aa: CASSPDWSLYNSPLHF

d_call: .
j_call: TRBJ2-5
v_call: TRBV4-1
clone_size: .
cdr3_nt: TGCGCCAGCAGCCCGCCGGCCGAGACCCAGTACTTC
cdr3_aa: CASSPPAETQYF

d_call: TRBD1
j_call: TRBJ1-2
v_call: TRBV20-1
clone_size: few
cdr3_nt: TGCAGTGCTAGCCGGACAGGTGGCTACACCTTC
cdr3_aa: CSASRTGGYTF

d_call: .
j_call: TRBJ2-1
v_call: TRBV24-1
clone_size: few
cdr3_nt: TGTGCCACCAGTGGTAGGGGAGTCCATGAGCAGTTCTTC
cdr3_aa: CATSGRGVHEQFF

d_call: TRBD2
j_call: TRBJ2-5
v_call: TRBV20-1
clone_size: .
cdr3_nt: TGCAGTGCTAGAGATGGGGGGGTCGGGGAGACCCAGTACTTC
cdr3_aa: CSARDGGVGETQYF

d_call: .
j_call: TRBJ2-2
v_call: TRBV10-3
clone_size: .
cdr3_nt: TGTGCCATCAGTGAGCCTGGAAGCGCCGCGAACACCGGGGAGCTGTTTTTT
cdr3_aa: CAISEPGSAANTGELFF

d_call: TRBD1
j_call: TRBJ1-5
v_call: TRBV12-3/TRBV12-4
clone_size: .
cdr3_nt: TGTGCCAGCAGTTCCGGGACAGGGCTCAATCAGCCCCAGCATTTT
cdr3_aa: CASSSGTGLNQPQHF

d_call: .
j_call: TRBJ2-4
v_call: TRBV7-2
clone_size: .
cdr3_nt: TGTGCCAGCAGCCTCTTCGGTCAGGACCAGTACTTC
cdr3_aa: CASSLFGQDQYF

d_call: .
j_call: TRBJ2-7
v_call: TRBV5-1
clone_size: few
cdr3_nt: TGCGCCAGCGAGGTCTACGAGCAGTACTTC
cdr3_aa: CASEVYEQYF

d_call: TRBD1
j_call: TRBJ2-7
v_call: TRBV27
clone_size: few
cdr3_nt: TGTGCCAGCAGTTTTCCTCCCGGGACAGGGGGCTACGAGCAGTACTTC
cdr3_aa: CASSFPPGTGGYEQYF

d_call: TRBD2
j_call: TRBJ2-2
v_call: TRBV6-2/TRBV6-3
clone_size: .
cdr3_nt: TGTGCCAGCAGACTAGCGGGAGCGGGCACCGGGGAGCTGTTTTTT
cdr3_aa: CASRLAGAGTGELFF

d_call: TRBD1
j_call: TRBJ2-1
v_call: TRBV5-1
clone_size: .
cdr3_nt: TGCGCCAGCAGGAAAGGGGACAGTATGTACAATGAGCAGTTCTTC
cdr3_aa: CASRKGDSMYNEQFF

d_call: .
j_call: TRBJ1-1
v_call: TRBV7-3
clone_size: .
cdr3_nt: TGTGCCAGCAGCCGGACCAGGGTCGCTGAAGCTTTCTTT
cdr3_aa: CASSRTRVAEAFF

d_call: .
j_call: TRBJ1-2
v_call: TRBV29-1
clone_size: .
cdr3_nt: TGCAGCGTTGTGGGGGGCTGGAACTATGGCTACACCTTC
cdr3_aa: CSVVGGWNYGYTF

d_call: .
j_call: TRBJ2-1
v_call: TRBV20-1
clone_size: few
cdr3_nt: TGCAGTGCTAGAGTTTTCGGGGGGCCTGCCAATGAGCAGTTCTTC
cdr3_aa: CSARVFGGPANEQFF

d_call: .
j_call: TRBJ1-1
v_call: TRBV4-1
clone_size: few
cdr3_nt: TGCGCCAGCAGCCAACGGACTCAGAGCCCTGAAGCTTTCTTT
cdr3_aa: CASSQRTQSPEAFF

d_call: .
j_call: TRBJ2-3
v_call: TRBV9
clone_size: few
cdr3_nt: TGTGCCAGCAGCGCCTTCACAGATACGCAGTATTTT
cdr3_aa: CASSAFTDTQYF

d_call: .
j_call: TRBJ2-5
v_call: TRBV11-2
clone_size: few
cdr3_nt: TGTGCCAGCAGCCATAGAACGGATCTCCAAGAGACCCAGTACTTC
cdr3_aa: CASSHRTDLQETQYF

d_call: TRBD2
j_call: TRBJ2-3
v_call: TRBV7-6
clone_size: few
cdr3_nt: TGTGCCAGCAGCTCGGGACTAGCGGGGGCTAGCACAGATACGCAGTATTTT
cdr3_aa: CASSSGLAGASTDTQYF

d_call: TRBD2
j_call: TRBJ2-2
v_call: TRBV20-1
clone_size: few
cdr3_nt: TGCAGTGGACCGGGACTAGCGGGAACAAACACCGGGGAGCTGTTTTTT
cdr3_aa: CSGPGLAGTNTGELFF

d_call: TRBD1
j_call: TRBJ2-1
v_call: TRBV5-1
clone_size: many
cdr3_nt: TGCGCCAGCAGCTTGGGGGACAGGAGATACAATGAGCAGTTCTTC
cdr3_aa: CASSLGDRRYNEQFF

d_call: TRBD1
j_call: TRBJ2-7
v_call: TRBV5-1
clone_size: .
cdr3_nt: TGCGCCAGCAGGAGTCCGGGACAGTCCTACGAGCAGTACTTC
cdr3_aa: CASRSPGQSYEQYF

d_call: TRBD1
j_call: TRBJ2-2
v_call: TRBV24-1
clone_size: .
cdr3_nt: TGTGCCACCAGTGATTTTCGGGACAGCAACACCGGGGAGCTGTTTTTT
cdr3_aa: CATSDFRDSNTGELFF

d_call: .
j_call: TRBJ1-5
v_call: TRBV7-8
clone_size: few
cdr3_nt: TGTGCCAGCAGCCAACTTAATCAGCCCCAGCATTTT
cdr3_aa: CASSQLNQPQHF

d_call: .
j_call: TRBJ1-1
v_call: TRBV5-4
clone_size: .
cdr3_nt: TGTGCCAGCAGCCAAGACAGCATGAACACTGAAGCTTTCTTT
cdr3_aa: CASSQDSMNTEAFF

d_call: .
j_call: TRBJ2-7
v_call: TRBV20-1
clone_size: few
cdr3_nt: TGCAGTGCCAGGACACGAGACTCCTACGAGCAGTACTTC
cdr3_aa: CSARTRDSYEQYF

d_call: .
j_call: TRBJ2-4
v_call: TRBV7-8
clone_size: .
cdr3_nt: TGTTCCAGCAGCTTACGCGGGATAGCCAAAAACATTCAGTACTTC
cdr3_aa: CSSSLRGIAKNIQYF

d_call: .
j_call: TRBJ2-1
v_call: TRBV4-2
clone_size: few
cdr3_nt: TGTGCCAGCAGCCAAGATCCCGGGACCGACAATGAGCAGTTCTTC
cdr3_aa: CASSQDPGTDNEQFF

d_call: TRBD1
j_call: TRBJ1-1
v_call: TRBV20-1
clone_size: few
cdr3_nt: TGCAGTGCTAGAGATCAGCAGGGGGCGAACACTGAAGCTTTCTTT
cdr3_aa: CSARDQQGANTEAFF

d_call: .
j_call: TRBJ2-7
v_call: TRBV2
clone_size: many
cdr3_nt: TGTGCCAGCAGTGACTTCTACGAGCAGTACTTC
cdr3_aa: CASSDFYEQYF